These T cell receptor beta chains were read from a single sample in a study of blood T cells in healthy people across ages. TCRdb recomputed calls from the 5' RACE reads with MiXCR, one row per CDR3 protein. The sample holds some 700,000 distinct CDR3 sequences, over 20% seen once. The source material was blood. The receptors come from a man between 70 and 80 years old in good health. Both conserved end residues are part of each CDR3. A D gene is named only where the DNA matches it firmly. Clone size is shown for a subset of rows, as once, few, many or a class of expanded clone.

CDR3 protein: CASSLSRAEGEKLFF
CDR3 DNA: TGTGCCAGCAGCTTATCCAGGGCGGAGGGTGAAAAACTGTTTTTT
J gene: TRBJ1-4
clone size: .
D gene: .
V gene: TRBV7-6

CDR3 protein: CSARRGSPRGYTF
CDR3 DNA: TGCAGTGCTAGAAGGGGGTCCCCTCGTGGCTACACCTTC
J gene: TRBJ1-2
clone size: .
D gene: .
V gene: TRBV20-1

CDR3 protein: CAISGGRITDTQYF
CDR3 DNA: TGTGCCATCTCTGGGGGAAGGATCACAGATACGCAGTATTTT
J gene: TRBJ2-3
clone size: .
D gene: .
V gene: TRBV10-3

CDR3 protein: CASSNSGTYNEQFF
CDR3 DNA: TGCGCCAGCAGCAATAGCGGGACTTACAATGAGCAGTTCTTC
J gene: TRBJ2-1
clone size: many
D gene: TRBD2
V gene: TRBV5-1

CDR3 protein: CASRQGAAYGYTF
CDR3 DNA: TGTGCCAGCAGACAGGGGGCGGCCTATGGCTACACCTTC
J gene: TRBJ1-2
clone size: .
D gene: TRBD1
V gene: TRBV12-3/TRBV12-4

CDR3 protein: CSAAPRIETRYF
CDR3 DNA: TGCAGTGCCGCCCCCCGGATAGAGACCCGGTACTTC
J gene: TRBJ2-5
clone size: .
D gene: .
V gene: TRBV20-1

CDR3 protein: CASSQDDFQPQHF
CDR3 DNA: TGTGCCAGCAGCCAAGATGACTTTCAGCCCCAGCATTTT
J gene: TRBJ1-5
clone size: few
D gene: .
V gene: TRBV14

CDR3 protein: CASSRRTGQGWGNEQFF
CDR3 DNA: TGTGCCAGCAGTCGACGGACAGGACAGGGTTGGGGGAATGAGCAGTTCTTC
J gene: TRBJ2-1
clone size: .
D gene: TRBD1
V gene: TRBV28

CDR3 protein: CASSTGQGEAFF
CDR3 DNA: TGTGCCAGCTCAACGGGACAGGGTGAAGCTTTCTTT
J gene: TRBJ1-1
clone size: few
D gene: TRBD1
V gene: TRBV18

CDR3 protein: CASSPIAGGNTGELFF
CDR3 DNA: TGTGCCAGCAGCCCGATTGCGGGGGGAAACACCGGGGAGCTGTTTTTT
J gene: TRBJ2-2
clone size: few
D gene: TRBD2
V gene: TRBV7-7